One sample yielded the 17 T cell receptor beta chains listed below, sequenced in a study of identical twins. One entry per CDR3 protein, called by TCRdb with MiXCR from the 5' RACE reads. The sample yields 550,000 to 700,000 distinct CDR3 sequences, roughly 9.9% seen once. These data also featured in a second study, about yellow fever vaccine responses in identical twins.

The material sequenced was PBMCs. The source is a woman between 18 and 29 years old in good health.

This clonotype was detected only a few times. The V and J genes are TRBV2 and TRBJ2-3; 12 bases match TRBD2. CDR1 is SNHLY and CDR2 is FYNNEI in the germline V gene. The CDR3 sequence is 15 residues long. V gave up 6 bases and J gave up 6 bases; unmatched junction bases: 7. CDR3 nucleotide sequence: TGTGCCAGCAGAGGGACTAGCGGGTCGTGGGATACGCAGTATTTT. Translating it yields CASRGTSGSWDTQYF. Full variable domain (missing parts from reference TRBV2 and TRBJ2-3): EPEVTQTPSHQVTQMGQEVILRCVPISNHLYFYWYRQILGQKVEFLVSFYNNEISEKSEIFDDQFSVERPDGSNFTLKIRSTKLEDSAMYFCASRGTSGSWDTQYFGPGTRLTVL.

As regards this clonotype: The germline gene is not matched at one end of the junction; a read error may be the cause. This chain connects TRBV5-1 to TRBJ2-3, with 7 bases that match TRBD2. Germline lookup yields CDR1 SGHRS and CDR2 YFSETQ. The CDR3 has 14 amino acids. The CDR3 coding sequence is TGCGCCAGCAGCTACGGACTAGACACAGGTACGCAGTATTTT. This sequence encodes CASSYGLDTGTQYF.

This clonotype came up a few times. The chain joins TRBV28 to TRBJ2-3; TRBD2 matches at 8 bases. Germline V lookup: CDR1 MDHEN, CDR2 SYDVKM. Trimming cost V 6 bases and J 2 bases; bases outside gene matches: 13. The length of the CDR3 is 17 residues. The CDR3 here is CASRLPPPGGSTDTQYF. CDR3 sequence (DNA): TGTGCCAGCAGGCTGCCCCCTCCGGGGGGGTCCACAGATACGCAGTATTTT.

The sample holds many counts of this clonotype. CDR3 in amino acids: CASSQVQSSYEQYF. The CDR3 bases are TGCGCCAGCAGCCAAGTTCAGTCATCCTACGAGCAGTACTTC. This chain connects TRBV4-3 to TRBJ2-7; no firm D call. The V gene's germline CDR1 is LGHNA and CDR2 YSLEER. Trimming pared 1 base from V and 1 base from J, leaving 8 bases between. CDR3 length equals 14 residues.

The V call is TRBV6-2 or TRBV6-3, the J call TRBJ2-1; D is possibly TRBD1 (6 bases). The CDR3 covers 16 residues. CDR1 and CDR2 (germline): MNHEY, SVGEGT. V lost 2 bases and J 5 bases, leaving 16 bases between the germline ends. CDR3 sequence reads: CASSYRTGFINNEQFF. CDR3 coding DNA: TGTGCCAGCAGTTACCGTACAGGGTTTATCAACAATGAGCAGTTCTTC.

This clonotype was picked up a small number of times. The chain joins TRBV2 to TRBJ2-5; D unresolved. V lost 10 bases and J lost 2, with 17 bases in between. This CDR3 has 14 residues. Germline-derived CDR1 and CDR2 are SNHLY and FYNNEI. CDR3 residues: CANSVGYGQETQYF. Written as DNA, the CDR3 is TGTGCCAACAGCGTCGGGTACGGGCAAGAGACCCAGTACTTC.

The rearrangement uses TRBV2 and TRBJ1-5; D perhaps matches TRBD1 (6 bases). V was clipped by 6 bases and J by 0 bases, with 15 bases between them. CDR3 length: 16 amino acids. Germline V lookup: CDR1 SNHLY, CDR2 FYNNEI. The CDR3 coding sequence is TGTGCCAGCAGAGAAACAGGGTTTGTTAGCAATCAGCCCCAGCATTTT. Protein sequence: CASRETGFVSNQPQHF.

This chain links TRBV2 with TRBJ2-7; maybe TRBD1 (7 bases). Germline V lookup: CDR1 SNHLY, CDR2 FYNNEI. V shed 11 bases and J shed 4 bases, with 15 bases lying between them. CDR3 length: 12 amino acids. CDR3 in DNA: TGTGCCGGCGGGACAGTGGGTTACGAGCAGTACTTC. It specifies CAGGTVGYEQYF. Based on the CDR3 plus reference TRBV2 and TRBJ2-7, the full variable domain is EPEVTQTPSHQVTQMGQEVILRCVPISNHLYFYWYRQILGQKVEFLVSFYNNEISEKSEIFDDQFSVERPDGSNFTLKIRSTKLEDSAMYFCAGGTVGYEQYFGPGTRLTVT.

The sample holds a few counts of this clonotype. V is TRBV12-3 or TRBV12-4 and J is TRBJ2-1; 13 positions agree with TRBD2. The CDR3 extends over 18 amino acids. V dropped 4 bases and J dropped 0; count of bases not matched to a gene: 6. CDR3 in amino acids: CASSSLAGGPGSYNEQFF. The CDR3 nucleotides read TGTGCCAGCAGTTCACTAGCGGGAGGGCCCGGCTCCTACAATGAGCAGTTCTTC.

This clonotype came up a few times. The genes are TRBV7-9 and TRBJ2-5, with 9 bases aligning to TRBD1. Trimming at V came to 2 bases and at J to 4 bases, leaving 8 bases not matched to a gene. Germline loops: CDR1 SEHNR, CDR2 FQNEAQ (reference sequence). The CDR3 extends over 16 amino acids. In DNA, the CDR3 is TGTGCCAGCAGCTTAAGAACCGGGACAGGGATAGAGACCCAGTACTTC. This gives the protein CASSLRTGTGIETQYF.

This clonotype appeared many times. CDR3 in DNA: TGCGCCAGCAGCTTCGTTACAGGGGGAGATTACAATGAGCAGTTCTTC. Translation gives CASSFVTGGDYNEQFF. The chain uses TRBV5-1 and TRBJ2-1, with 8 bases identical to TRBD1. The germline CDR1 and CDR2 sequences are SGHRS and YFSETQ. This CDR3 has 16 amino acids. Losses at the gene ends were 2 bases for V and 4 bases for J; bases not matched to a gene: 8.

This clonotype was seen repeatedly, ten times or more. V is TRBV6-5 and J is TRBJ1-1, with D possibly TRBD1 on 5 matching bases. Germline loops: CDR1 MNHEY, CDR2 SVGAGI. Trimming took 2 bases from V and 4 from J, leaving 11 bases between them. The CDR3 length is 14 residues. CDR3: CASSYVRGITEAFF. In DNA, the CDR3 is TGTGCCAGCAGTTACGTTAGGGGTATCACTGAAGCTTTCTTT.

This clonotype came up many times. CDR3 DNA: TGCGCCAGCAGCCTCCACGTCGTGGGCAGCCGGGAAAAACTGTTTTTT. Its protein product is CASSLHVVGSREKLFF. This chain joins TRBV4-1 and TRBJ1-4; D is undetermined. CDR3 length: 16 residues. Germline CDR1 and CDR2: MGHRA and YSYEKL. Deletions cut 4 bases from V and 8 bases from J, with 20 bases between.

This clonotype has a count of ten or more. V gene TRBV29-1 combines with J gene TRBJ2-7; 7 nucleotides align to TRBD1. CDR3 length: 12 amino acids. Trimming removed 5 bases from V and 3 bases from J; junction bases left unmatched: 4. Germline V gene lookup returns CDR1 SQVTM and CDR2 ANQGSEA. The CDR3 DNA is TGCAGCGTTACCCGGACAGGCTACGAGCAGTACTTC. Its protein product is CSVTRTGYEQYF.

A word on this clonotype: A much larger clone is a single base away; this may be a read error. In nucleotides, the CDR3 is TGTGCCAGCAGTCCCCTAGCGGGGCCAGATACGCAGTATTTT. Translated: CASSPLAGPDTQYF. The V call is TRBV28, the J call TRBJ2-3; 9 bases line up with TRBD2. CDR3 length: 14 residues. Trimming at V came to 5 bases and at J to 4 bases, leaving 4 bases not matched to a gene. Germline values: CDR1 MDHEN, CDR2 SYDVKM.

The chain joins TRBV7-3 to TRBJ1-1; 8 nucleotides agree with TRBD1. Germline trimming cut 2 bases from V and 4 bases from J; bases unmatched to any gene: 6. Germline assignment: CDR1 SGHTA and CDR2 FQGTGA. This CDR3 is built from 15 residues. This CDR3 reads CASSLFPGGLTEAFF. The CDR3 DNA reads TGTGCCAGCAGCTTATTCCCAGGGGGCCTCACTGAAGCTTTCTTT. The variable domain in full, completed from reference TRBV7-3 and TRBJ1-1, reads GAGVSQTPSNKVTEKGKYVELRCDPISGHTALYWYRQSLGQGPEFLIYFQGTGAADDSGLPNDRFFAVRPEGSVSTLKIQRTERGDSAVYLCASSLFPGGLTEAFFGQGTRLTVV.

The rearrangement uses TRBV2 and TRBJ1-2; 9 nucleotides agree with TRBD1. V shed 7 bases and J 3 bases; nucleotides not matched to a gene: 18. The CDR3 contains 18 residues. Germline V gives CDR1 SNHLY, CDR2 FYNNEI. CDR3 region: CASNPGTGTSFIDYGYTF. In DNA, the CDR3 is TGTGCCAGCAACCCCGGGACAGGGACTAGTTTTATAGACTATGGCTACACCTTC.